Reported below is one T cell receptor (beta chain). These data are taken from a study of blood T cell repertoires in COVID-19. Turning to the study itself: T cells, B-cell-depleted T cells, or PBMCs supplied cDNA or gDNA.

The CDR3 has 13 residues. Germline assignment: CDR1 MNHEY and CDR2 SVGAGI. Trimming removed 4 bases at V and 7 bases at J, with 11 bases between. In the authors' workflow: By means of reference gene primer amplification, nucleated cell counts were estimated. Assay used: immunoSEQ multiplex PCR; TCRdb lists only in-frame clones, some missing. D and trimming were read from the DNA, whereas the V and J calls and clone size are those reported in that table. The sample carries approximately 88,000 clones, more than 75% recorded once. This TCR derives from a woman aged 70-85 years with acute or convalescent COVID-19. The specimen sequenced was peripheral blood. This chain joins TRBV6-5 and TRBJ2-1; D not certain. The CDR3 DNA is TGTGCCAGCAGTTCCCAAACAGTGAATGAGCAGTTCTTC. Translated, it gives CASSSQTVNEQFF.